This entry lists 23 T cell receptor beta chains sequenced from one sample in a study of T cell repertoires in cytomegalovirus infection. TCRdb passed the reads through MiXCR, listing each CDR3 protein once. This sample carries more than 250,000 distinct CDR3 sequences, about an eighth of them seen once, and the ten largest clones take roughly 8.7%. Sequencing input: PBMCs. The source is a human donor in good health (CMV status not recorded). Some clones in this sample may be carry-over from other donors' samples.

V usage is TRBV2 and J usage is TRBJ2-7, with TRBD2 matching over 10 bases. CDR3 size: 14 residues. CDR1 and CDR2 (germline): SNHLY, FYNNEI. V dropped 6 bases and J dropped 3; count of bases not matched to a gene: 5. CDR3 DNA: TGTGCCAGCAGGCAGGCTAGCGGGAGCTACGAGCAGTACTTC. Translated: CASRQASGSYEQYF.

This clonotype was observed many times. The genes are TRBV12-3 or TRBV12-4 and TRBJ1-2, with 8 positions matching TRBD1. The V segment lost 3 bases and the J segment 10 bases; nucleotides outside the gene matches: 7. This CDR3 contains 13 residues. This CDR3 is CASSFQDRANYTF. The CDR3 DNA follows: TGTGCCAGCAGTTTCCAGGACAGGGCCAACTACACCTTC.

This clonotype came up many times. The chain recombines TRBV28 with TRBJ2-1, with 9 bases lining up with TRBD1. The germline V gene encodes CDR1 MDHEN and CDR2 SYDVKM. The ends lost 8 bases at V and 9 bases at J; junction bases unmatched: 11. CDR3 length: 14 residues. The CDR3 nucleotides read TGTGCCAGCCTCGCTCGGACAGGGGTTCGTGAGCAGTTCTTC. Protein: CASLARTGVREQFF.

Only a few counts were recorded for this clonotype. The rearrangement joins TRBV19 to TRBJ2-1; TRBD2 matches 7 bases. With 3 bases clipped from V and 3 bases from J, the junction kept 2 bases outside the gene matches. Germline loops: CDR1 LNHDA, CDR2 SQIVND (reference sequence). The CDR3 has 14 residues. The CDR3 protein is CASSITSDYNEQFF. The CDR3, as DNA: TGTGCCAGTAGTATTACTAGCGACTACAATGAGCAGTTCTTC.

The chain links TRBV14 to TRBJ2-1, with 9 bases aligning to TRBD1. Germline V lookup: CDR1 SGHDN, CDR2 FVKESK. The V segment lost 2 bases and the J segment 8 bases; nucleotides outside the gene matches: 4. The CDR3 length is 14 residues. CDR3 nucleotides: TGTGCCAGCAGCCAACTAGGACAGGGGTATGAGCAGTTCTTC. It yields the protein CASSQLGQGYEQFF.

This clonotype occurred a few times. The chain links TRBV2 to TRBJ1-1; D remains unclear. Germline V gives CDR1 SNHLY, CDR2 FYNNEI. This CDR3 is built from 12 residues. With 2 bases removed from V and 4 bases from J, the gap between germline ends came to 5 bases. The CDR3 coding sequence is TGTGCCAGCAGTGAACTGGGCACTGAAGCTTTCTTT. Translated: CASSELGTEAFF.

Regarding this clonotype: A much bigger clone sits one base away, suggesting this may be a read error. The chain uses TRBV6-2 or TRBV6-3 and TRBJ2-4; 7 bases are shared with TRBD2. Germline values: CDR1 MNHEY, CDR2 SVGEGT. The CDR3 contains 12 residues. CDR3 sequence reads: CANSTSVNIQYF. The CDR3 region has the DNA TGTGCCAACAGTACTAGCGTGAACATTCAGTACTTC.

The gene calls are TRBV5-1 and TRBJ2-2; TRBD1 aligns across 11 bases. The length of the CDR3 is 15 residues. The V segment lost 7 bases and the J segment 7 bases; nucleotides outside the gene matches: 9. CDR1 is SGHRS and CDR2 is YFSETQ in the germline V gene. The CDR3 loop is CASAWTGGPGGELFF. CDR3 sequence (DNA): TGCGCCAGCGCCTGGACAGGGGGCCCCGGCGGGGAGCTGTTTTTT.

This clonotype was seen repeatedly, ten times or more. V is TRBV15 and J is TRBJ2-7; possibly TRBD1 for D (6 bases). V was clipped by 1 base and J by 6 bases, with 13 bases between them. Germline CDR1 is LNHNV and CDR2 is YYDKDF (reference sequence). This CDR3 has 14 amino acids. This chain's CDR3 is CATSRASRGREQYF. DNA for the CDR3: TGTGCCACCAGCAGAGCATCCAGGGGTCGCGAGCAGTACTTC.

This clonotype showed up just a few times. The chain couples TRBV5-1 to TRBJ2-3, with 9 bases aligning to TRBD1. This CDR3 comprises 17 residues. Germline CDR1 reads SGHRS; CDR2 reads YFSETQ. V shed 6 bases, J shed 1 base, and the junction held 12 bases outside the gene matches. CDR3 sequence reads: CASTSNLRDRGTDTQYF. The CDR3 nucleotides are TGCGCCAGCACCTCTAATCTCCGGGACAGGGGCACAGATACGCAGTATTTT.

This clonotype was seen at least ten times. The rearrangement uses TRBV7-2 and TRBJ2-2; D gene uncertain. Trimming pared 2 bases from V and 4 bases from J, leaving 5 bases between. The CDR3 sequence is 13 residues long. CDR1 is SGHTA, CDR2 FQGNSA, per germline. The CDR3 nucleotides read TGTGCCAGCAGCTTACTGACCACCGGGGAGCTGTTTTTT. As protein: CASSLLTTGELFF.

The rearrangement uses TRBV29-1 and TRBJ2-1, with 15 positions matching TRBD2. Trimming removed 3 bases from V and 7 bases from J; junction bases left unmatched: 4. The CDR3 has 15 residues. The germline CDR1 and CDR2 sequences are SQVTM and ANQGSEA. The CDR3 nucleotides are TGCAGCGTTGACGGACTAGCGGGGGGGCTGAATGAGCAGTTCTTC. It encodes CSVDGLAGGLNEQFF.

This clonotype turned up a few times. The genes are TRBV6-6 and TRBJ2-5; weak D call: TRBD2 (6 bases). Germline V gene sequence: CDR1 MNHNY, CDR2 SVGAGI (reference sequence). The V end lost 5 bases, the J end lost 7 bases, and 23 bases lay between the germline ends. The CDR3 is made up of 16 amino acids. As DNA, the CDR3 is TGTGCCAGCAGTCCCACCGGGAGAACACCTTTGGGGACCCAGTACTTC. Its translation is CASSPTGRTPLGTQYF.

Only a few counts were recorded for this clonotype. The genes are TRBV20-1 and TRBJ2-2, with TRBD2 matching 12 bases. CDR3 length: 17 residues. V dropped 1 base and J dropped 6; count of bases not matched to a gene: 9. Germline V gene lookup returns CDR1 DFQATT and CDR2 SNEGSKA (reference sequence). CDR3 loop: CSARASSGRALAGELFF. The DNA for the CDR3 is TGCAGTGCTAGAGCATCTAGCGGGAGGGCCCTCGCCGGGGAGCTGTTTTTT.

The sample holds many counts of this clonotype. V gene TRBV7-9 combines with J gene TRBJ1-1; D not certain. CDR3 size: 12 residues. CDR1 is SEHNR and CDR2 is FQNEAQ in the germline V gene (reference sequence). The V gene lost 1 base and the J gene lost 3 bases, with 3 bases spanning the gap. The CDR3 nucleotides are TGTGCCAGCAGCTTAGTCTACACTGAAGCTTTCTTT. Residues: CASSLVYTEAFF.

There are a few counts of this clonotype. This chain joins TRBV20-1 and TRBJ1-2, with TRBD1 as a possible D gene (5 bases). The CDR3 has 12 amino acids. Trimming took 0 bases from V and 8 from J, leaving 10 bases between them. The V gene's germline CDR1 is DFQATT and CDR2 SNEGSKA (reference sequence). Here the CDR3 DNA reads TGCAGTGCTAGAGATGTGGGGGAAGGCTACACCTTC. Translated, it gives CSARDVGEGYTF.

This clonotype has at least ten counts. The chain is built from TRBV6-5 and TRBJ2-1, with D maybe TRBD1 (5 bases). The germline V gene has CDR1 MNHEY and CDR2 SVGAGI. V was shortened by 6 bases and J by 13 bases, with 16 bases between the two germline ends. This CDR3 is built from 12 residues. CDR3 sequence: CASSPDTVPQFF. CDR3 DNA: TGTGCCAGCAGCCCGGACACCGTCCCACAGTTCTTC.

This clonotype was found a few times. V is TRBV27 and J is TRBJ2-3, with a tentative D call TRBD1 (6 bases). This CDR3 has 13 residues. Germline CDR1 reads MNHEY; CDR2 reads SMNVEV (reference sequence). V shed 7 bases and J shed 3 bases, with 11 bases lying between them. The CDR3 region has the DNA TGTGCCAGCAAGCGAGGGGGAACAGATACGCAGTATTTT. This codes for CASKRGGTDTQYF.

This clonotype has only a few counts. The V call is TRBV7-3, the J call TRBJ2-1; 7 nucleotides line up with TRBD2. V trimming: 6 bases; J trimming: 0 bases; junction bases outside the gene matches: 5. The germline V gene encodes CDR1 SGHTA and CDR2 FQGTGA. The CDR3 is 15 amino acids. The CDR3 spells CASSVRLASYNEQFF. The DNA for the CDR3 is TGTGCCAGCAGTGTTAGACTAGCCTCCTACAATGAGCAGTTCTTC.

This clonotype was seen more than once but under ten times. This chain joins TRBV6-2 or TRBV6-3 and TRBJ1-5; 7 bases agree with TRBD1. Germline V lookup: CDR1 MNHEY, CDR2 SVGEGT. CDR3 length: 14 amino acids. The trim removed 5 bases at V and 6 bases at J, leaving 7 bases unmatched. This chain's CDR3 is CASSRTGKPQPQHF. For the CDR3, the DNA is TGTGCCAGCAGTCGGACAGGAAAACCTCAGCCCCAGCATTTT.

This chain connects TRBV19 to TRBJ2-5; TRBD2 matches at 7 bases. Germline trimming cut 3 bases from V and 2 bases from J; bases unmatched to any gene: 6. The CDR3 has 15 amino acids. CDR1 and CDR2 from the germline V gene are LNHDA and SQIVND (reference sequence). As DNA, the CDR3 is TGTGCCAGTAGTATTGGAGTCGGGGGGCAAGAGACCCAGTACTTC. Translation gives CASSIGVGGQETQYF.

This clonotype was seen ten or more times. V and J are TRBV27 and TRBJ1-4; no reliable D call. V was pared by 4 bases and J by 6 bases, with 6 bases between. Germline V gene lookup returns CDR1 MNHEY and CDR2 SMNVEV (reference sequence). The CDR3 spans 12 residues. In DNA, the CDR3 is TGTGCCAGCAGTTCCCCGTATGAAAAACTGTTTTTT. Encoded protein: CASSSPYEKLFF.

This clonotype was detected many times. The gene calls are TRBV7-3 and TRBJ1-1; no definite D call. V was trimmed by 2 bases and J by 5 bases, leaving 9 bases between them. The germline gives CDR1 SGHTA, CDR2 FQGTGA. The CDR3 consists of 13 residues. CDR3 sequence reads: CASSLLVGTEAFF. CDR3 bases: TGTGCCAGCAGCTTACTTGTTGGGACTGAAGCTTTCTTT.